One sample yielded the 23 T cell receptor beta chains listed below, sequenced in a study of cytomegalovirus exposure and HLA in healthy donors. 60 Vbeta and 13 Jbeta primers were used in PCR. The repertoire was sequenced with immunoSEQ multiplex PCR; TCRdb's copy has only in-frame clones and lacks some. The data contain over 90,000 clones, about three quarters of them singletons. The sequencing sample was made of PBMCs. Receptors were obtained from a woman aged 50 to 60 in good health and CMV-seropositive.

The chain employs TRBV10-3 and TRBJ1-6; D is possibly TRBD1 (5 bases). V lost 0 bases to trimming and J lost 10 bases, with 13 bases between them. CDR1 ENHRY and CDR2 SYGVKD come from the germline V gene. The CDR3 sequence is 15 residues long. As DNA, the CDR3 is TGTGCCATCAGTGAGTCGTTGGGGCAGGGATCACCCCTCCACTTT. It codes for CAISESLGQGSPLHF.

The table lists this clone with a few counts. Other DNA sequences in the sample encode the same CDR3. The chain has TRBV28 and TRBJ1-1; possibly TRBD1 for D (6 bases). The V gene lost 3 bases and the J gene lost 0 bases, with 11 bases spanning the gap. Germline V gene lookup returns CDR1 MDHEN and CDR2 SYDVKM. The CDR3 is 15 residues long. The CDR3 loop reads CASSLQGFMNTEAFF. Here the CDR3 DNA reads TGTGCCAGCAGTTTGCAGGGGTTCATGAACACTGAAGCTTTCTTT.

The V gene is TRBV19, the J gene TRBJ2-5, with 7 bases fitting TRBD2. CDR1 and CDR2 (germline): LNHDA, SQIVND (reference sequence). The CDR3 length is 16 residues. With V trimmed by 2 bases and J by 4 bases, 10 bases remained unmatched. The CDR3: CASSINPAGPIETQYF. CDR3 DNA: TGTGCCAGTAGTATAAATCCAGCGGGGCCGATAGAGACCCAGTACTTC.

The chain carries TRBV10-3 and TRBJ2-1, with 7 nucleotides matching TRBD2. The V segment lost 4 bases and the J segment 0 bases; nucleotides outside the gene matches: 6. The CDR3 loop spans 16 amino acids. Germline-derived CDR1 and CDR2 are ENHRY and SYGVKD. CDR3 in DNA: TGTGCCATCAGTGTCACTAGCGAAAGCTCCTACAATGAGCAGTTCTTC. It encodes CAISVTSESSYNEQFF.

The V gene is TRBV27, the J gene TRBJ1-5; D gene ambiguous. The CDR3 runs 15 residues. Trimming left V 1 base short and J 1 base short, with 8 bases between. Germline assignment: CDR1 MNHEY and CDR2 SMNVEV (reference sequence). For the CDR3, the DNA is TGTGCCAGCAGTTTATTAGGGAGAAGCAATCAGCCCCAGCATTTT. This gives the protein CASSLLGRSNQPQHF.

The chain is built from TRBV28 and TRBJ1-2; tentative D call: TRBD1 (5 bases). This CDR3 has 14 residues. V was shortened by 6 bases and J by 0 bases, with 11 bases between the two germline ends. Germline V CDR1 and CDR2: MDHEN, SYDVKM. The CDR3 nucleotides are TGTGCCAGCAGCGGGGGGGGTTCTAACTATGGCTACACCTTC. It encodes CASSGGGSNYGYTF.

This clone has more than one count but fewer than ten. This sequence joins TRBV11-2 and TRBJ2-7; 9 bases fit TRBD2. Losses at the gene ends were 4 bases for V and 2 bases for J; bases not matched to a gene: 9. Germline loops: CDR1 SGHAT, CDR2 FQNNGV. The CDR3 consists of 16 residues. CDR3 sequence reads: CASSSQGGRVTYEQYF. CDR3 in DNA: TGTGCCAGCAGCTCGCAGGGCGGGAGGGTGACCTACGAGCAGTACTTC.

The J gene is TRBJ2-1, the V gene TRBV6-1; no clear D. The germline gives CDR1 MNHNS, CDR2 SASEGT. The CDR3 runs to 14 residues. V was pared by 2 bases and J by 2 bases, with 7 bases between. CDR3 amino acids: CASSEWAPYNEQFF. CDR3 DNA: TGTGCCAGCAGTGAATGGGCCCCCTACAATGAGCAGTTCTTC.

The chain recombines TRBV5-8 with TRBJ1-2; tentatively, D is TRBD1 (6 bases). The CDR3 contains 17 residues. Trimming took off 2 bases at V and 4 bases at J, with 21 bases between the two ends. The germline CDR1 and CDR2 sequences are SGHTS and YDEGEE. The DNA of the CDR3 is TGTGCCAGCAGCTTAGCGTTTCGCCGGACAGAGATCTATGGCTACACCTTC. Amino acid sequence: CASSLAFRRTEIYGYTF.

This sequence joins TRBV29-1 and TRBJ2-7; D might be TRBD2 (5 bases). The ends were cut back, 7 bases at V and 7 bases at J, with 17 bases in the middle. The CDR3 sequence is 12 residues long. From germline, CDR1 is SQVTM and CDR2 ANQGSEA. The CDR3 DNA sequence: TGCAGCGGCACAGAGGGTGGAGCAGAGCAGTACTTC. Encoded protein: CSGTEGGAEQYF.

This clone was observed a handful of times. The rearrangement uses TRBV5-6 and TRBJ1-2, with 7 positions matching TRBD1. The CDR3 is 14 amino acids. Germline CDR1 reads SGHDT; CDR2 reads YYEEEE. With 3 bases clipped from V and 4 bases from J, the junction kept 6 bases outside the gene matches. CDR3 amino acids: CASSWGQRFYGYTF. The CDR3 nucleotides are TGTGCCAGCAGCTGGGGACAGAGATTCTATGGCTACACCTTC. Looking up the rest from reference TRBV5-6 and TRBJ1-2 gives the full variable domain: DAGVTQSPTHLIKTRGQQVTLRCSPKSGHDTVSWYQQALGQGPQFIFQYYEEEERQRGNFPDRFSGHQFPNYSSELNVNALLLGDSALYLCASSWGQRFYGYTFGSGTRLTVV.

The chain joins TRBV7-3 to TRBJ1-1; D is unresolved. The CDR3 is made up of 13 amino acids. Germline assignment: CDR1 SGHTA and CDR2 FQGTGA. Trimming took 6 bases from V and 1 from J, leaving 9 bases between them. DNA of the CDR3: TGTGCCAGCAGAGCAGCAGGGAACACTGAAGCTTTCTTT. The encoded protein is CASRAAGNTEAFF.

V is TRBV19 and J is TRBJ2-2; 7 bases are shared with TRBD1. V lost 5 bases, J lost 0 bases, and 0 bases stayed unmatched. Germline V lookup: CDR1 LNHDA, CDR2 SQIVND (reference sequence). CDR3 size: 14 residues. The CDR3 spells CASSQGANTGELFF. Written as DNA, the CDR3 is TGTGCCAGTAGTCAGGGGGCGAACACCGGGGAGCTGTTTTTT.

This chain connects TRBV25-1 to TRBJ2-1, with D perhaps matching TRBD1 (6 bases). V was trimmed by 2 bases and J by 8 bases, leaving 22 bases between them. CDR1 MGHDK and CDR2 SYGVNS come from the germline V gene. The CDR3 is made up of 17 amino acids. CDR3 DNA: TGTGCCAGCAGTGAAGAGAATGGCCTTGGGGACAACGATGAGCAGTTCTTC. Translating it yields CASSEENGLGDNDEQFF.

The DNA for the CDR3 is TGTGCCATCAGTGCATGGGAGGGAGGGCTGAATGAGCAGTTCTTC. Protein: CAISAWEGGLNEQFF. The rearrangement joins TRBV10-3 to TRBJ2-1, with 7 positions matching TRBD2. J lost 7 bases, V lost 4 bases, and 10 bases had no gene match. CDR1 ENHRY and CDR2 SYGVKD come from the germline V gene. This CDR3 is built from 15 residues.

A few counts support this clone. CDR3 amino acids: CASSQGAGETQYF. The CDR3 nucleotides are TGTGCCAGCAGCCAGGGGGCCGGTGAGACCCAGTACTTC. The V call is TRBV7-3, the J call TRBJ2-5; 8 nucleotides line up with TRBD1. V trimming: 5 bases; J trimming: 5 bases; junction bases outside the gene matches: 4. The CDR3 totals 13 residues. The germline gives CDR1 SGHTA, CDR2 FQGTGA.

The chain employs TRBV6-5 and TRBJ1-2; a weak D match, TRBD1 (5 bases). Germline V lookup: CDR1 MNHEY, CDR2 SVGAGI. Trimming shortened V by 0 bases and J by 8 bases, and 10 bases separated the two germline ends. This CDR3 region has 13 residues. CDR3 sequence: CASSYSRTWGYTF. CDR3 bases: TGTGCCAGCAGTTACTCCCGGACATGGGGCTACACCTTC.

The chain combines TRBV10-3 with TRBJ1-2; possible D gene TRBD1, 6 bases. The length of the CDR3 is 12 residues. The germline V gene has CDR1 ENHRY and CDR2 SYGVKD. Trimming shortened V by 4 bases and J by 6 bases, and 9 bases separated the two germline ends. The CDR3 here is CAISVNRDGYTF. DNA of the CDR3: TGTGCCATCAGTGTGAACAGGGATGGCTACACCTTC.

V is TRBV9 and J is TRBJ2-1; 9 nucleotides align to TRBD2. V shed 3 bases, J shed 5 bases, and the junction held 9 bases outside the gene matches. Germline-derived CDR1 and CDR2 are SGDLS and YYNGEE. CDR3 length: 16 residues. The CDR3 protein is CASSGAGGRSHNEQFF. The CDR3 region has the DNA TGTGCCAGCAGCGGGGCGGGAGGGAGGTCCCACAATGAGCAGTTCTTC.

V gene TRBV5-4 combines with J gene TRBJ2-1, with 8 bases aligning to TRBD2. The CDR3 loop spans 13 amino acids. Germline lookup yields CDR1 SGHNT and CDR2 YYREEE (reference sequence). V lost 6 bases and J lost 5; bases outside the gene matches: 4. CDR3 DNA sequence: TGTGCCAGCAAGACTAGCGAGGACAATGAGCAGTTCTTC. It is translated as CASKTSEDNEQFF.

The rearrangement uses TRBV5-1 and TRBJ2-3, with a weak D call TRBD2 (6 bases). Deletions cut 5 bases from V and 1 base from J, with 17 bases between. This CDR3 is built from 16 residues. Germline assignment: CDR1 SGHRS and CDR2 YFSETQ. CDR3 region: CASRDSGGVGTDTQYF. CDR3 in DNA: TGCGCCAGCAGGGATAGCGGAGGGGTCGGCACAGATACGCAGTATTTT.

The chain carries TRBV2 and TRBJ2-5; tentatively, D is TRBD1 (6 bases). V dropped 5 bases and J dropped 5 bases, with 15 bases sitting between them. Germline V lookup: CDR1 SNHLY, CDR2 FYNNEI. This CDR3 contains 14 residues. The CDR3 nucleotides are TGTGCCAGCAGTCAAAACAGGGTGGTGGAGACCCAGTACTTC. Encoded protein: CASSQNRVVETQYF.

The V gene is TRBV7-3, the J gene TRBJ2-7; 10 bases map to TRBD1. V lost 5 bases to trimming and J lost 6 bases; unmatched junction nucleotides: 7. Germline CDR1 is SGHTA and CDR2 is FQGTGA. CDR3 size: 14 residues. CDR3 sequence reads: CASSPTGGYREQYF. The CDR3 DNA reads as TGTGCCAGCAGCCCGACAGGGGGCTATCGCGAGCAGTACTTC.